This entry concerns a single T cell receptor beta chain. Its antigen is unidentified. These data are taken from a study of graft-versus-host responses after intestinal transplantation. Using immunoSEQ multiplex PCR, the repertoire was profiled, and TCRdb retains in-frame clones only, with some absent. Here the sample spans tens of thousands of clones, around 93% being singletons. The V and J ends lost 4 bases and 4 bases respectively, with 14 bases between them. Germline V gives CDR1 SGHTA, CDR2 FQGNSA. This CDR3 contains 15 residues. This specimen was unstimulated CD4+ T cells sorted from spleen or lymph node cells, taken before transplant. This clonotype originated in a human donor who was the organ donor for an intestinal transplant. The chain has TRBV7-2 and TRBJ2-4; D unclear. The CDR3 region has the DNA TGTGCCAGCAGCTCGCAGACCACAGTGAAAAACATTCAGTACTTC. As protein: CASSSQTTVKNIQYF.